This TCR beta chain came from a study of identical twins. Each CDR3 protein gets one entry after TCRdb re-called the 5' RACE reads with MiXCR. The table shows about 490,000 distinct CDR3 sequences, with 13% to 15% occurring only once. The CDR3 runs 13 residues. V dropped 4 bases and J dropped 0 bases, with 4 bases sitting between them. Germline values: CDR1 SNHLY, CDR2 FYNNEI. This clonotype has a handful of counts. The same sample was also used in a study of yellow fever vaccine responses in identical twins.

V is TRBV2 and J is TRBJ1-5, with unresolved D. The receptor was derived from a woman aged 18-29 years in good health. Sequenced input: CD4+ T cells sorted from blood. CDR3 in DNA: TGTGCCAGCAGTGCCAGTAGCAATCAGCCCCAGCATTTT. Protein product: CASSASSNQPQHF.